The clone carrying this TCR beta chain appeared a few times. V lost 4 bases, J lost 1 base, and 7 bases lay in between. Germline loops: CDR1 MNHEY, CDR2 SVGEGT. The CDR3 runs 13 residues. The data were taken from a study of response to subunit inactivated influenza vaccine. TCRdb re-called the RT-PCR reads with MiXCR, one entry per CDR3 protein. The sample lists about 780,000 distinct CDR3 sequences, about a fifth occurring once. The sample consisted of PBMCs from blood, taken about 5 days after vaccination. The rearrangement joins TRBV6-2 or TRBV6-3 to TRBJ1-1; D remains ambiguous. This clonotype was obtained from a man aged 45-60 years who received an inactivated influenza vaccine. CDR3 nucleotide sequence: TGTGCCAGCAGTTGGGTCCGGAACACTGAAGCTTTCTTT. It specifies CASSWVRNTEAFF.